This TCR beta chain stems from a study of blood T cell repertoires in COVID-19. This clone was counted a single time. Repertoires were generated with immunoSEQ multiplex PCR, while TCRdb's copy carries only in-frame clones and drops some. The sample yields approximately 80,000 clones, 65% to 90% seen once. Germline lookup yields CDR1 LGHDT and CDR2 YNNKEL (reference sequence). Losses at the gene ends were 0 bases for V and 5 bases for J; bases not matched to a gene: 11. The CDR3 is 18 residues long. The chain is built from TRBV3-1 (or the pseudogene TRBV3-2) and TRBJ2-1, with 9 bases fitting TRBD2. Material: peripheral blood. The sequence derives from an elderly man with acute or convalescent COVID-19. CDR3 sequence reads: CASSQDLAGGPQDNEQFF. The CDR3 nucleotides read TGTGCCAGCAGCCAAGATTTGGCGGGAGGGCCTCAGGACAATGAGCAGTTCTTC.